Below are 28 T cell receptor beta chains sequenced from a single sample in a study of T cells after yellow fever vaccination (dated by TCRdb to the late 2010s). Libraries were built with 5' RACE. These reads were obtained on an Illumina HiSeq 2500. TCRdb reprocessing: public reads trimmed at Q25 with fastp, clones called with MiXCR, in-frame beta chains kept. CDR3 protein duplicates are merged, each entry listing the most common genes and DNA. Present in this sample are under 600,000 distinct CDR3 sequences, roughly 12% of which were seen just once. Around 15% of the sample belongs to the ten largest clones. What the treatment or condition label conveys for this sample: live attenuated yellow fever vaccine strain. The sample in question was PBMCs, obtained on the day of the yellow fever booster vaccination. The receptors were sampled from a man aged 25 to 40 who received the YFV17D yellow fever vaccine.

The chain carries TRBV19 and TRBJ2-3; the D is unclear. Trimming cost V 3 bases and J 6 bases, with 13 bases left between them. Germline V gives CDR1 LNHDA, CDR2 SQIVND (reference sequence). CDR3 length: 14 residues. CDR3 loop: CASSIRPTPDTQYF. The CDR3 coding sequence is TGTGCCAGTAGTATTCGGCCAACTCCGGATACGCAGTATTTT.

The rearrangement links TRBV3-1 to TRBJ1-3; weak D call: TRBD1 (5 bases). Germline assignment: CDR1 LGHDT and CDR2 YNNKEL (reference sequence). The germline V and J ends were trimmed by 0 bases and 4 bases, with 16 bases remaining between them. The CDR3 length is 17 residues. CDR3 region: CASSQDGTQFRGNTIYF. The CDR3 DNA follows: TGTGCCAGCAGCCAAGATGGGACCCAATTTCGGGGAAACACCATATATTTT.

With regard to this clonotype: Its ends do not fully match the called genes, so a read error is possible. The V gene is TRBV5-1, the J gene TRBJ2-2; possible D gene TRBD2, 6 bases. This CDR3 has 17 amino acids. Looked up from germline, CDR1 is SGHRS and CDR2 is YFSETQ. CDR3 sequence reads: CASSIAVAGSVTGEQFF. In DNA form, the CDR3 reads TGCGCCAGCAGCATTGCGGTGGCGGGATCTGTGACCGGGGAGCAGTTTTTT.

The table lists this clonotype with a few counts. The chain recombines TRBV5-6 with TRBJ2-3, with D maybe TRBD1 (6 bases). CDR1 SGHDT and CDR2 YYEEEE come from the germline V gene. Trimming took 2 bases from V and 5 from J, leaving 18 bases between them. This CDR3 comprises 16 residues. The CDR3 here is CASSFLRSQGRDTQYF. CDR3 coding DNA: TGTGCCAGCAGCTTTTTAAGATCACAGGGAAGAGATACGCAGTATTTT.

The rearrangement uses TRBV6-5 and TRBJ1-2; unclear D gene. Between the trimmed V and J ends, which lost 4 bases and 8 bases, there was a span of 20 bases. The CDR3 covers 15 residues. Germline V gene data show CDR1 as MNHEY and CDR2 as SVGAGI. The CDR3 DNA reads TGTGCCAGCAGTTTATCCCGTGGAAGGGCAGTAGGCTACACCTTC. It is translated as CASSLSRGRAVGYTF.

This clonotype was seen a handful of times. CDR3 sequence reads: CASSSLGGASREAFF. For the CDR3, the DNA is TGTGCCAGCAGCTCCTTGGGGGGGGCTTCGAGAGAAGCTTTCTTT. This sequence joins TRBV27 and TRBJ1-1; D perhaps matches TRBD1 (6 bases). This CDR3 is built from 15 residues. Germline V gives CDR1 MNHEY, CDR2 SMNVEV (reference sequence). The germline V and J ends were trimmed by 6 bases and 8 bases, with 22 bases remaining between them.

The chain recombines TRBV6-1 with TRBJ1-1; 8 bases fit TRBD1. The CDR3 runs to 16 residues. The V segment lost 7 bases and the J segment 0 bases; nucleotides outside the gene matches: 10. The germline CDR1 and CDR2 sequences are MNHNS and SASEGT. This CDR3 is CASNHRRTGLNTEAFF. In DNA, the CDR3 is TGTGCCAGCAACCACCGGAGGACAGGGCTGAACACTGAAGCTTTCTTT.

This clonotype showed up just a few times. Here the CDR3 reads CASYGVNTNTGELFF. The CDR3 DNA reads as TGTGCCAGCTACGGGGTGAATACGAACACCGGGGAGCTGTTTTTT. The genes are TRBV25-1 and TRBJ2-2; TRBD2 might be the D (5 bases). Germline assignment: CDR1 MGHDK and CDR2 SYGVNS. V lost 8 bases and J 0 bases, leaving 13 bases between the germline ends. This CDR3 region has 15 residues.

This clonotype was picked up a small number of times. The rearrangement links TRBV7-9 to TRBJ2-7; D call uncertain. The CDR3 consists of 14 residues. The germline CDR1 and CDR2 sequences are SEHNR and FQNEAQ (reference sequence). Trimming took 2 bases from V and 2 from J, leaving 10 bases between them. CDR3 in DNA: TGTGCCAGCAGCTTAATCGACGGACCCTACGAGCAGTACTTC. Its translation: CASSLIDGPYEQYF.

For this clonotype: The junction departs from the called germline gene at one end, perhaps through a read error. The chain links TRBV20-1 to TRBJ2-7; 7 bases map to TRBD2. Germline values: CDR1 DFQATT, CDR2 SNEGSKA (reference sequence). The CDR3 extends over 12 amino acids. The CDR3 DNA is TGCAGTGCTGGAGATAGCGGGTTGGCGCAGTACTTC. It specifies CSAGDSGLAQYF.

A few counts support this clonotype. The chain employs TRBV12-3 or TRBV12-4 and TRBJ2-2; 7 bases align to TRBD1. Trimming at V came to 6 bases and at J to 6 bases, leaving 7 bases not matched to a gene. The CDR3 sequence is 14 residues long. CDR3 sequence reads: CASRKDRASGELFF. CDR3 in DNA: TGTGCCAGCAGAAAAGACAGGGCTTCCGGGGAGCTGTTTTTT.

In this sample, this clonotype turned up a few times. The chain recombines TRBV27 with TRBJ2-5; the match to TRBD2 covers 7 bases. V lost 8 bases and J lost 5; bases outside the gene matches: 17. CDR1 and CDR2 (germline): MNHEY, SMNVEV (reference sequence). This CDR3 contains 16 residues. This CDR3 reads CASGSELAGVGETQYF. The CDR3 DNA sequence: TGTGCCAGCGGATCGGAGCTTGCGGGAGTCGGGGAGACCCAGTACTTC.

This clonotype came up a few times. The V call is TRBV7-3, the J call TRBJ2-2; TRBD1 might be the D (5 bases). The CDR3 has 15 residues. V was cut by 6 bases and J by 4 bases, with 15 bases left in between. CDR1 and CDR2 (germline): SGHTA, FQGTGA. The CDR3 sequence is CASSPSLGPTGELFF. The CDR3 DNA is TGTGCCAGCAGTCCTTCCTTGGGGCCCACCGGGGAGCTGTTTTTT.

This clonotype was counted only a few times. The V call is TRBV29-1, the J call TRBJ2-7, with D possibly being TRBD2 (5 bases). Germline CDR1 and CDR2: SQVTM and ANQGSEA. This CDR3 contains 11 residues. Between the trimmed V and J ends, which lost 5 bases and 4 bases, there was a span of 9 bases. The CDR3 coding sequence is TGCAGCGTTTCAACTAGTTACGAGCAGTACTTC. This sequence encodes CSVSTSYEQYF.

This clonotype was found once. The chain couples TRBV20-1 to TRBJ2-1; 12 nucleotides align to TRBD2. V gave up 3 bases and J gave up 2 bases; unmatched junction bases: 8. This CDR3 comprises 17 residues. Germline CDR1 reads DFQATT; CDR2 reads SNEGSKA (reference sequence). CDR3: CSASVLAGGFTYNEQFF. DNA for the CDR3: TGCAGTGCTAGCGTACTAGCGGGAGGTTTTACCTACAATGAGCAGTTCTTC.

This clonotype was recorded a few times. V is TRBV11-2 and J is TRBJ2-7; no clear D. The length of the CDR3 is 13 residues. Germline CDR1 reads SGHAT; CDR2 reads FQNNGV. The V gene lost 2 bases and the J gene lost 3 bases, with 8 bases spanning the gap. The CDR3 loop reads CASSLTPVYEQYF. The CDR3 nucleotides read TGTGCCAGCAGCTTAACTCCCGTCTACGAGCAGTACTTC.

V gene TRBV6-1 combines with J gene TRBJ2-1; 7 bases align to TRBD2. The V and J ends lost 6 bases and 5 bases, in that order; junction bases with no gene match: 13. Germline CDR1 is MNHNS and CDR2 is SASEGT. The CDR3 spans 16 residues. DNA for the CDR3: TGTGCCAGCAGCTCCCCCGGGACTACCCCTCACAATGAGCAGTTCTTC. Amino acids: CASSSPGTTPHNEQFF.

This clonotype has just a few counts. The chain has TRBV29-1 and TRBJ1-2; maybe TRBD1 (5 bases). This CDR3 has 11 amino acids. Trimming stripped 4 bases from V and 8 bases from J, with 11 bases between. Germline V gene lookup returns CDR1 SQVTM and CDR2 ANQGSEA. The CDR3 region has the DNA TGCAGCGTTGTAGCTGGGGACGGCTACACCTTC. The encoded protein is CSVVAGDGYTF.

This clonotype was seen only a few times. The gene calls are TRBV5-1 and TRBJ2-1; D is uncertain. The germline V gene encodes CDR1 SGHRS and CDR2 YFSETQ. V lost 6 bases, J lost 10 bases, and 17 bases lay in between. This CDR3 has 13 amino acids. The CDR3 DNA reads TGCGCCAGCACCTTTCTGTCTGGCTTGGAGCAGTTCTTC. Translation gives CASTFLSGLEQFF.

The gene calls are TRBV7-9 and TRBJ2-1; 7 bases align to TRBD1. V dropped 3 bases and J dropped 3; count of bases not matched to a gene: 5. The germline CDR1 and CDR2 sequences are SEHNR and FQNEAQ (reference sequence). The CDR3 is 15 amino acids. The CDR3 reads CASSLRGQIYNEQFF. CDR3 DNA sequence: TGTGCCAGCAGCTTGAGGGGACAGATCTACAATGAGCAGTTCTTC.

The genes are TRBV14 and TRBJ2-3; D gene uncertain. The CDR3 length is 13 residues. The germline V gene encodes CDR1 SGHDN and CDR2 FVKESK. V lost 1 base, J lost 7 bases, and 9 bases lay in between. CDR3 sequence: CASSQGRPNTQYF. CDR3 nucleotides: TGTGCCAGCAGCCAAGGTCGCCCTAATACGCAGTATTTT.

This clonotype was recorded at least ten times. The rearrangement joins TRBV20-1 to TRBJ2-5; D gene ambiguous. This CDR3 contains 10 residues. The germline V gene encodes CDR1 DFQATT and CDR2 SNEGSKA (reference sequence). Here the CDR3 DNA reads TGCAGCGCAGGAGAAGAGACCCAGTACTTC. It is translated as CSAGEETQYF.

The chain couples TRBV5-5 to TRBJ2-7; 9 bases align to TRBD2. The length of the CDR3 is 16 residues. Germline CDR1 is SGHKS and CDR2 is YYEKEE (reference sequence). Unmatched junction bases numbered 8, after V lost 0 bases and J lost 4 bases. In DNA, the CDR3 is TGTGCCAGCAGCTTGGGAGTAGCGGGAGTATCGTACGAGCAGTACTTC. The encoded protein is CASSLGVAGVSYEQYF.

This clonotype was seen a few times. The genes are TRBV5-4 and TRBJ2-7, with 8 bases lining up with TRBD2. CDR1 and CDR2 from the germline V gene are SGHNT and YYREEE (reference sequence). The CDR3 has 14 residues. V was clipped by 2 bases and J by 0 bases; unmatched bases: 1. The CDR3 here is CASSFGGGSYEQYF. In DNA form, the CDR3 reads TGTGCCAGCAGCTTCGGGGGGGGCTCCTACGAGCAGTACTTC.

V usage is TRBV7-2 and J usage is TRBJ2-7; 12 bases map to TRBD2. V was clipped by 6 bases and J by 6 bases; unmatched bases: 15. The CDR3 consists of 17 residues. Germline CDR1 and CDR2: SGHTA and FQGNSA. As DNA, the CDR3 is TGTGCCAGCAGTTTGACCGCGACTAGCGGGAGTTTCGGCGAGCAGTACTTC. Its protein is CASSLTATSGSFGEQYF.

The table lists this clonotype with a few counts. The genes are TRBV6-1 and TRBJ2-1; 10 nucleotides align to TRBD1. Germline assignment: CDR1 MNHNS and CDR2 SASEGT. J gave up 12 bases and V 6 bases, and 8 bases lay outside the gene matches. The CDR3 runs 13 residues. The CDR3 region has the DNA TGTGCCAGCAGCTGGACAGGGGGAAGGGGGCAGTTCTTC. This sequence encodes CASSWTGGRGQFF.

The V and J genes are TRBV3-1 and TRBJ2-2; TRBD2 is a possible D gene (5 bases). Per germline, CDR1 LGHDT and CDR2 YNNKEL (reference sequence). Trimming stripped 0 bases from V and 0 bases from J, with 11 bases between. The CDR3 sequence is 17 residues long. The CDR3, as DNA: TGTGCCAGCAGCCAAGATTTAGGGAGCGCGAACACCGGGGAGCTGTTTTTT. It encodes CASSQDLGSANTGELFF. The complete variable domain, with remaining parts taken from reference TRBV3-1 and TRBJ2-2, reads DTAVSQTPKYLVTQMGNDKSIKCEQNLGHDTMYWYKQDSKKFLKIMFSYNNKELIINETVPNRFSPKSPDKAHLNLHINSLELGDSAVYFCASSQDLGSANTGELFFGEGSRLTVL.

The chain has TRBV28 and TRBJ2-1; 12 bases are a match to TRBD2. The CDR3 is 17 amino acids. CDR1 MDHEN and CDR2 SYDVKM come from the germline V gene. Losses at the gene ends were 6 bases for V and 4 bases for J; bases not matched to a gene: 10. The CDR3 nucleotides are TGTGCCAGCAGACCCGGTGGTGGACTAGCGGGGTACAATGAGCAGTTCTTC. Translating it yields CASRPGGGLAGYNEQFF. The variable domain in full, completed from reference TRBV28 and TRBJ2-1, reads DVKVTQSSRYLVKRTGEKVFLECVQDMDHENMFWYRQDPGLGLRLIYFSYDVKMKEKGDIPEGYSVSREKKERFSLILESASTNQTSMYLCASRPGGGLAGYNEQFFGPGTRLTVL.